This TCR beta chain was recovered during a study of cytomegalovirus exposure and HLA in healthy donors. The study's findings and limits: Many donors carried some public TCRs, although rarity characterized most TCR sequences.

CDR1 and CDR2 (germline): KGHSH, LQKENI. The V end was cut by 2 bases, the J end by 2 bases, with 13 bases between. The CDR3 has 16 residues. PCR employed 60 Vbeta and 13 Jbeta primers. Using immunoSEQ multiplex PCR, the repertoire was profiled, and TCRdb retains in-frame clones only, with some absent. Recorded for this sample: around 210,000 clones. As concerns this clone: Its target is unknown.

Although they were nominally healthy when sampled, donors likely had unrecorded immune exposures. The receptor's source is a woman aged 30 to 39 in good health and CMV-seropositive. This chain links TRBV18 with TRBJ1-3; D call uncertain. Input material: PBMCs. Here the CDR3 reads CASSPIPLVPGNTIYF. For the CDR3, the DNA is TGTGCCAGCTCACCAATTCCTCTCGTCCCTGGAAACACCATATATTTT.